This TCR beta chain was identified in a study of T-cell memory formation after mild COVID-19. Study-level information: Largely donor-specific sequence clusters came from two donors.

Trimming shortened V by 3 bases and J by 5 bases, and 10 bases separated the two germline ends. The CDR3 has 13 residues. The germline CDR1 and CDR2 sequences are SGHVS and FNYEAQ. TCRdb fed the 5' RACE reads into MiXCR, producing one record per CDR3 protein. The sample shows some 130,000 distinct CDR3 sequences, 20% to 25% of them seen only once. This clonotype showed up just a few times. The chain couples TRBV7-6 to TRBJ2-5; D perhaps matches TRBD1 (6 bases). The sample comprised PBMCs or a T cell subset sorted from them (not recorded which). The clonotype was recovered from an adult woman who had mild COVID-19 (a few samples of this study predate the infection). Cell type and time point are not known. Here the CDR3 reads CASSFGRGETQYF. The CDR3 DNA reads TGTGCCAGCAGCTTTGGCAGGGGTGAGACCCAGTACTTC.